This T cell receptor beta chain came from a study of T-cell reconstitution after alpha-beta-depleted transplantation in children. It was with unique molecular identifiers that the TCRbeta library was prepared. TCRdb passed the PCR reads through MiXCR, listing each CDR3 protein once. This repertoire shows 29,000 or so distinct CDR3 sequences, over 5% found once; its top ten account for roughly 7%. As for this clonotype: No antigen is known for it.

Points from the study as a whole: Among T cells one year after transplant, newly produced cells accounted for most counts and diversity. Where some patients showed high TCRbeta diversity at day 60, it came from recipient T cells and thymic progenitors that had survived. Reportedly, roughly two months post-transplant, alpha-beta T cells arose from several hundred expanded graft clones.

The TCR was taken from a male patient between 10 and 17 years old who had a stem cell transplant for acute myeloid leukemia, so the T cells may come from the graft donor. This specimen was PBMCs, mostly from graft donor cells, taken 180 days after TCRalphabeta/CD19-depleted stem cell transplant.

CDR3 residues: CAMSPTPLSYNEQFF. DNA for the CDR3: TGTGCCATGAGCCCGACACCCCTCTCCTACAATGAGCAGTTCTTC. V and J are TRBV28 and TRBJ2-1; D is ambiguous. The CDR3 spans 15 residues. Trimming took 10 bases from V and 0 from J, leaving 16 bases between them. The germline V gene encodes CDR1 MDHEN and CDR2 SYDVKM.